This T cell receptor beta chain was retrieved from a study of PD-L1 blockade in urothelial cancer. Study context: Samples of blood were analyzed 3 weeks (second dose) and 6 weeks after treatment start.

Germline lookup yields CDR1 LGHNA and CDR2 YNFKEQ. Losses at the gene ends were 1 base for V and 8 bases for J; bases not matched to a gene: 3. The CDR3 covers 14 residues. Method: immunoSEQ multiplex PCR; TCRdb's copy keeps in-frame clones and lacks some. The data show 70,000 or so clones, roughly 90% seen once. Documented time point: pretreatment peripheral blood. Sequencing used PBMCs, obtained around atezolizumab (anti-PD-L1) treatment. The sequence was collected from a man aged 65 to 85 with urothelial cancer. The chain combines TRBV4-2 with TRBJ2-1; TRBD2 agrees at 9 bases. The CDR3 nucleotides are TGTGCCAGCAGCCAAGCACGGACTAGCGATGAGCAGTTCTTC. Amino acids: CASSQARTSDEQFF.